This record looks at one TCR beta chain sequence and its context. This entry is derived from a study of control samples from healthy donors and cancer patients. Sequenced by immunoSEQ multiplex PCR; TCRdb stores in-frame clones only, minus some. The sample yields around 100,000 clones, around 90% seen once. The CDR3 contains 15 residues. V shed 0 bases, J shed 4 bases, and the junction held 5 bases outside the gene matches. In germline, CDR1 is SGDLS, CDR2 YYNGEE. The chain recombines TRBV9 with TRBJ1-1, with TRBD1 matching 8 bases. Sequencing was done on a sample of blood. This clonotype was obtained from a human donor in good health. The donor label of this sample is uncertain. In DNA form, the CDR3 reads TGTGCCAGCAGCGTAGCGACAGGGGAATCCACTGAAGCTTTCTTT. Its translation: CASSVATGESTEAFF.